The source of this TCR beta chain is a study of Graves' ophthalmopathy and Graves' hyperthyroidism. In the study overall: Blood was drawn at initial diagnosis, before any treatment.

Beta-chain TCR CDR3 regions were amplified from RNA transcripts. HTBI primers were used in a first-round RT-PCR, which preceded a second-round multiplex PCR. Via MiXCR, TCRdb re-called the multiplex PCR reads, giving one row per CDR3 protein. Of 300,000 to 400,000 distinct CDR3 sequences in the sample, about 17% are singletons; the top ten hold around 12%. The CDR3 has 14 residues. V gave up 3 bases and J gave up 6 bases, with 11 bases separating them. The germline V gene encodes CDR1 MNHNS and CDR2 SASEGT. The study, taken as a whole, reports: The blood repertoire also included most expanded thyroid clonotypes above 0.001 frequency.

The sample holds many counts of this clonotype. Its specificity is unknown. This sequence originates from an adult man with Graves' ophthalmopathy. The sample taken for sequencing was peripheral blood. This rearrangement joins TRBV6-1 to TRBJ2-2; D may be TRBD1 (6 bases). For the CDR3, the DNA is TGTGCCAGCAGTGATCTTGGGGGCCCCGGGGAGCTGTTTTTT. As protein: CASSDLGGPGELFF.